Listed below are T cell receptor beta chains from one sample, sequenced in a study of regulatory and conventional T cells in RAG deficiency. Clones were read by immunoSEQ multiplex PCR, and TCRdb kept only the in-frame ones, dropping some. The sample has 32,000 or so clones, 89% seen once; the top ten hold about 13%. These same data were also listed under a study on regulatory T cells.

The sample was CD8+ T cells sorted from blood. The receptors shown here come from a human donor in good health. Each CDR3 is given with its conserved first and last residue. D genes are given only for firm matches. For some rows the clone size is stated as once, few or many, or as a class when expanded; others skip it.

>NA|TRBV6-1|16|NA|TRBJ2-6
CASSAGGDSGANVLTF
TGTGCCAGCAGTGCGGGCGGAGACTCTGGGGCCAACGTCCTGACTTTC
>NA|TRBV4-1|19|NA|TRBJ2-7
CASSQDPWTAGQSSYEQYF
TGCGCCAGCAGCCAAGATCCTTGGACGGCAGGACAGAGCTCCTACGAGCAGTACTTC
>NA|TRBV6-1|12|NA|TRBJ2-1
CASSDTLSEQFF
TGTGCCAGCAGCGACACTCTAAGTGAGCAGTTCTTC
>NA|TRBV28|13|once|TRBJ2-7
CASSLQGGYEHYF
TGTGCCAGCAGTTTACAGGGGGGATACGAGCACTACTTC
>NA|TRBV5-1|14|NA|TRBJ1-1
CASSLNTANTEAFF
TGCGCCAGCAGCTTGAATACAGCGAACACTGAAGCTTTCTTT
>TRBD2|TRBV7-9|15|few|TRBJ2-7
CASSLVAGGIYEQYF
TGTGCCAGCAGCTTAGTTGCGGGAGGAATCTACGAGCAGTACTTC
>NA|TRBV12-5|12|NA|TRBJ2-7
CASADLSGEQYF
TGTGCTAGTGCAGATCTGTCGGGGGAGCAGTACTTC
>NA|TRBV27|15|NA|TRBJ1-2
CASSLSGTINYGYTF
TGTGCCAGCAGTTTATCGGGGACAATTAACTATGGCTACACCTTC
>NA|TRBV6-5|13|NA|TRBJ1-6
CASSIKANSPLHF
TGTGCCAGCAGTATAAAGGCCAATTCACCCCTCCACTTT
>NA|TRBV6-1|13|NA|TRBJ2-2
CASVPRGTGELFF
TGTGCCAGTGTCCCCCGGGGCACCGGGGAGCTGTTTTTT
>TRBD2|TRBV7-2|14|NA|TRBJ2-5
CASSLGTRQETQYF
TGTGCCAGCAGCTTAGGGACTAGACAAGAGACCCAGTACTTC
>TRBD2|TRBV28|17|NA|TRBJ2-1
CASSSRRLAGAYNEQFF
TGTGCCAGCAGTTCCCGGAGACTAGCGGGAGCGTACAATGAGCAGTTCTTC
>NA|TRBV4-1|13|NA|TRBJ1-4
CASSQWMEEKLFF
TGCGCCAGCAGCCAATGGATGGAGGAAAAACTGTTTTTT
>NA|TRBV13|16|NA|TRBJ1-1
CASSSAERGVFTEAFF
TGTGCCAGCAGCTCAGCAGAGAGGGGAGTATTCACTGAAGCTTTCTTT
>NA|TRBV7-9|17|NA|TRBJ2-2
CASSRTGSKGNTGELFF
TGTGCCAGCAGTCGAACCGGGTCTAAGGGGAACACCGGGGAGCTGTTTTTT
>NA|TRBV11-2|16|once|TRBJ2-1
CASRSAGTAPYNEQFF
TGTGCCAGCAGATCAGCAGGCACAGCCCCCTACAATGAGCAGTTCTTC
>NA|TRBV14|14|NA|TRBJ2-3
CASSQQAPAGPQYF
TGTGCCAGCAGCCAACAAGCACCAGCGGGTCCTCAGTATTTT
>NA|TRBV5-8|15|NA|TRBJ1-5
CASSRDFSGNQPQHF
TGTGCCAGCAGCCGGGACTTCTCTGGCAATCAGCCCCAGCATTTT
>NA|TRBV5-1|16|NA|TRBJ2-4
CASSFKKRKGGNIQYF
TGCGCCAGCAGCTTTAAGAAGCGGAAGGGGGGAAACATTCAGTACTTC
>NA|TRBV20-1|11|NA|TRBJ2-5
CSVSLQETQYF
TGCAGTGTTAGTTTACAAGAGACCCAGTACTTC
>NA|TRBV7-3|14|NA|TRBJ1-6
CASSLTGPNSPLHF
TGTGCCAGCAGCTTAACAGGACCAAATTCACCCCTCCACTTT
>NA|TRBV10-1|15|few|TRBJ1-5
CASGNRNPSNQPQHF
TGCGCCAGCGGCAACAGGAACCCTAGCAATCAGCCCCAGCATTTT
>TRBD1|TRBV2|14|NA|TRBJ2-1
CASSGRRQGNEQFF
TGTGCCAGCAGTGGCCGAAGACAGGGAAATGAGCAGTTCTTC
>NA|TRBV29-1|16|NA|TRBJ2-1
CSVEDPGRSSYNEQFF
TGCAGCGTTGAAGATCCAGGCAGGTCAAGCTACAATGAGCAGTTCTTC
>NA|TRBV5-1|15|NA|TRBJ1-4
CASSSGQIPTEKLFF
TGCGCCAGCAGCTCCGGGCAGATCCCAACGGAAAAACTGTTTTTT
>NA|TRBV2|13|NA|TRBJ1-5
CASSEWLYQPQHF
TGTGCCAGCAGTGAGTGGCTTTATCAGCCCCAGCATTTT
>NA|TRBV9|14|NA|TRBJ1-5
CASSPGAAGGPQHF
TGTGCCAGCAGCCCCGGGGCAGCGGGGGGGCCCCAGCATTTT
>NA|TRBV19|13|few|TRBJ2-7
CASSPRGGNQQYF
TGTGCCAGTAGTCCCCGTGGGGGTAATCAGCAGTACTTC
>TRBD2|TRBV6-1|16|NA|TRBJ2-6
CASSEGGGAGANVLTF
TGTGCCAGCAGTGAAGGGGGGGGTGCGGGGGCCAACGTCCTGACTTTC
>NA|TRBV6-5|13|NA|TRBJ1-2
CASSYEFLYGYTF
TGTGCCAGCAGTTACGAGTTTCTCTATGGCTACACCTTC
>TRBD2|TRBV19|16|NA|TRBJ2-7
CASSMTGTSSAYEQYF
TGTGCCAGTAGTATGACCGGGACTAGCTCCGCCTACGAGCAGTACTTC
>NA|TRBV7-9|15|NA|TRBJ2-7
CASSSPRSSSYEQYF
TGTGCCAGCAGCTCCCCCAGATCAAGCTCCTACGAGCAGTACTTC
>NA|TRBV7-2|15|NA|TRBJ2-2
CASSLARINTGELFF
TGTGCCAGCAGCTTAGCTCGGATTAACACCGGGGAGCTGTTTTTT
>NA|TRBV7-9|13|NA|TRBJ2-5
CASSLQDQETQYF
TGTGCCAGCAGCTTACAGGACCAAGAGACCCAGTACTTC
>TRBD1|TRBV7-9|15|NA|TRBJ2-7
CASSSPGQGAGEQYF
TGTGCCAGCAGCTCACCGGGACAGGGGGCTGGTGAGCAGTACTTC
>NA|TRBV6-7|11|once|TRBJ1-1
CASKGNTEAFF
TGTGCCAGCAAGGGGAACACTGAAGCTTTCTTT
>TRBD1|TRBV6-1|15|NA|TRBJ1-4
CASRGQGRTNEKLFF
TGTGCCAGCAGAGGACAGGGGCGGACGAATGAAAAACTGTTTTTT
>NA|TRBV7-2|15|NA|TRBJ2-7
CASSLRPGVGYEQYF
TGTGCCAGCAGCTTAAGGCCGGGAGTAGGCTACGAGCAGTACTTC
>NA|TRBV11-2|13|NA|TRBJ2-7
CASSLARASEQYF
TGTGCCAGCAGCTTAGCCCGGGCTAGCGAGCAGTACTTC
>NA|TRBV2|13|NA|TRBJ2-5
CASHRDLQETQYF
TGTGCCAGTCACCGGGACCTCCAAGAGACCCAGTACTTC
>NA|TRBV5-1|14|NA|TRBJ2-2
CASSLVQGTGELFF
TGCGCCAGCAGCTTGGTACAGGGAACCGGGGAGCTGTTTTTT
>TRBD2|TRBV11-3|14|NA|TRBJ2-1
CASSFSGTTNEQFF
TGTGCCAGCAGCTTTAGCGGGACGACCAATGAGCAGTTCTTC
>TRBD2|TRBV2|17|NA|TRBJ2-7
CASRPATKSGSSYEQYF
TGTGCCAGCAGACCAGCCACCAAAAGCGGGAGCTCCTACGAGCAGTACTTC
>NA|TRBV6-5|14|NA|TRBJ1-5
CATLGGARSQPQHF
TGTGCCACCCTGGGAGGGGCGCGTAGTCAGCCCCAGCATTTT
>NA|TRBV30|14|NA|TRBJ1-5
CAWSVWDSNQPQHF
TGTGCCTGGAGTGTCTGGGACTCCAATCAGCCCCAGCATTTT